These 25 T cell receptor beta chains were all obtained from the same sample, sequenced in a study of cytomegalovirus exposure and HLA in healthy donors (dated by TCRdb to 2016 to 2017). Library creation used the immunoSEQ multiplex PCR assay. TCRdb limited this immuneACCESS table to in-frame rearrangements with V and J called. A share of clones is missing; checked studies link under half to unresolved V genes, and the rest is unexplained. Present in this sample are about 110,000 clones, about 85% of which were seen just once. The top ten clones comprise more than 2.5% of the sample. Sequenced: PBMCs. The source is a woman under 30 in good health and CMV-seronegative.

The rearrangement links TRBV5-6 to TRBJ2-7; 7 bases are a match to TRBD1. The V gene end was trimmed by 1 base and the J gene end by 0 bases; junction bases not matched to a gene: 4. From germline, CDR1 is SGHDT and CDR2 YYEEEE. The CDR3 runs 15 residues. Here the CDR3 reads CASSLLGTASYEQYF. The CDR3 bases are TGTGCCAGCAGCTTGTTGGGGACAGCCTCCTACGAGCAGTACTTC.

The sample holds a few counts of this clone. This rearrangement joins TRBV25-1 to TRBJ2-5; the D gene is possibly TRBD2 (5 bases). The V gene lost 2 bases and the J gene lost 5 bases, with 12 bases spanning the gap. Germline V CDR1 and CDR2: MGHDK, SYGVNS. The CDR3 has 14 residues. CDR3 loop: CASSETSGLETQYF. The DNA for the CDR3 is TGTGCCAGCAGTGAAACCTCGGGGTTGGAGACCCAGTACTTC.

The CDR3 loop reads CASSYSGPNSPLHF. The CDR3 DNA sequence: TGTGCCAGCAGTTATTCGGGTCCTAATTCACCCCTCCACTTT. The rearrangement links TRBV6-5 to TRBJ1-6; D gene ambiguous. CDR3 length: 14 amino acids. Germline assignment: CDR1 MNHEY and CDR2 SVGAGI. Deletions cut 3 bases from V and 6 bases from J, with 9 bases between.

Only a few counts were recorded for this clone. The chain uses TRBV6-1 and TRBJ2-7; 10 bases line up with TRBD2. Looked up from germline, CDR1 is MNHNS and CDR2 is SASEGT. The CDR3 runs 14 residues. V was pared by 3 bases and J by 8 bases, with 7 bases of the junction left unmatched. CDR3 in DNA: TGTGCCAGCAGTGACAGCGGGGGGGCGTACAAGCAGTACTTC. Protein product: CASSDSGGAYKQYF.

The V and J genes are TRBV19 and TRBJ2-1; D unclear. Germline CDR1 and CDR2: LNHDA and SQIVND (reference sequence). With 5 bases removed from V and 5 bases from J, the gap between germline ends came to 10 bases. The CDR3 is made up of 13 amino acids. CDR3 coding DNA: TGTGCCAGTAGTGTAATAGGAGACAATGAGCAGTTCTTC. This gives the protein CASSVIGDNEQFF.

This rearrangement joins TRBV5-4 to TRBJ1-2; 9 bases agree with TRBD1. The CDR3 contains 16 residues. Trimming took 2 bases from V and 1 from J; bases not matched to a gene: 6. Germline loops: CDR1 SGHNT, CDR2 YYREEE (reference sequence). CDR3 protein: CASSFRPGQGNYGYTF. CDR3 bases: TGTGCCAGCAGCTTCCGCCCGGGACAGGGTAACTATGGCTACACCTTC.

This chain connects TRBV5-4 to TRBJ1-2; 9 nucleotides agree with TRBD1. Germline loops: CDR1 SGHNT, CDR2 YYREEE (reference sequence). This CDR3 is built from 15 residues. The junction had 4 bases not matched to a gene; V was cut back by 0 bases and J by 4 bases. This CDR3 reads CASSLGDRVPYGYTF. The CDR3 DNA follows: TGTGCCAGCAGCTTGGGGGACAGGGTACCCTATGGCTACACCTTC.

CDR3 sequence reads: CASSETWAGRDQPQHF. The CDR3 DNA follows: TGTGCCAGCAGTGAAACGTGGGCGGGGAGGGATCAGCCCCAGCATTTT. This chain joins TRBV6-1 and TRBJ1-5, with D unclear. The CDR3 runs 16 residues. The germline gives CDR1 MNHNS, CDR2 SASEGT. The V and J ends lost 2 bases and 5 bases respectively, with 16 bases between them.

This clone occurred once. The V and J genes are TRBV7-3 and TRBJ2-7; no clear D. This CDR3 is built from 11 residues. In germline, CDR1 is SGHTA, CDR2 FQGTGA. The germline V and J ends were trimmed by 8 bases and 3 bases, with 8 bases remaining between them. This chain's CDR3 is CASLTLYEQYF. CDR3 DNA: TGTGCCAGCCTAACCCTCTACGAGCAGTACTTC.

The J gene is TRBJ2-2, the V gene TRBV19, with 7 nucleotides matching TRBD1. Losses at the gene ends were 7 bases for V and 0 bases for J; bases not matched to a gene: 5. CDR3 length equals 15 residues. Germline V gene lookup returns CDR1 LNHDA and CDR2 SQIVND (reference sequence). The CDR3 region has the DNA TGTGCCAGTAACCGGGACAGCGCGAACACCGGGGAGCTGTTTTTT. Amino acid sequence: CASNRDSANTGELFF.

V usage is TRBV28 and J usage is TRBJ2-7; 9 bases align to TRBD1. CDR1 MDHEN and CDR2 SYDVKM come from the germline V gene. The CDR3 is made up of 15 amino acids. After removal of 3 bases from V and 5 bases from J, the junction contained 8 bases not matched to a gene. In DNA, the CDR3 is TGTGCCAGCAGTTTTACCGGGACAGGGAGGAACGAGCAGTACTTC. Residues: CASSFTGTGRNEQYF.

The chain joins TRBV5-4 to TRBJ2-1, with 11 bases lining up with TRBD2. CDR3 size: 16 residues. With V trimmed by 6 bases and J by 0 bases, 5 bases remained unmatched. Germline CDR1 is SGHNT and CDR2 is YYREEE (reference sequence). CDR3 nucleotides: TGTGCCAGCATGGCTAGCGGGGGGCCCTCCTACAATGAGCAGTTCTTC. It is translated as CASMASGGPSYNEQFF. The full variable domain, in which reference TRBV5-4 and TRBJ2-1 provide the parts outside the CDR3, is ETGVTQSPTHLIKTRGQQVTLRCSSQSGHNTVSWYQQALGQGPQFIFQYYREEENGRGNFPPRFSGLQFPNYSSELNVNALELDDSALYLCASMASGGPSYNEQFFGPGTRLTVL.

The V and J genes are TRBV4-2 and TRBJ2-4, with D possibly matching TRBD1 (6 bases). V was pared by 1 base and J by 6 bases, with 10 bases between. The CDR3 loop spans 14 amino acids. Germline V lookup: CDR1 LGHNA, CDR2 YNFKEQ. The CDR3 DNA follows: TGTGCCAGCAGCCAAGGGCAGGGGTTAAACATTCAGTACTTC. Protein product: CASSQGQGLNIQYF.

V is TRBV5-1 and J is TRBJ2-2; D is uncertain. This CDR3 contains 13 residues. Germline loops: CDR1 SGHRS, CDR2 YFSETQ. The germline V and J ends were trimmed by 1 base and 5 bases, with 6 bases remaining between them. DNA for the CDR3: TGCGCCAGCAGCTTGTCACAGACCGGGGAGCTGTTTTTT. As protein: CASSLSQTGELFF. The entire variable domain, with the rest obtained from reference TRBV5-1 and TRBJ2-2, is as follows: KAGVTQTPRYLIKTRGQQVTLSCSPISGHRSVSWYQQTPGQGLQFLFEYFSETQRNKGNFPGRFSGRQFSNSRSEMNVSTLELGDSALYLCASSLSQTGELFFGEGSRLTVL.

This clone showed up just once. V gene TRBV7-8 combines with J gene TRBJ2-7; TRBD1 might be the D (8 bases). The germline CDR1 and CDR2 sequences are SGHVS and FQNEAQ. With 4 bases removed from V and 5 bases from J, the gap between germline ends came to 21 bases. The CDR3 has 16 residues. This CDR3 reads CASSWRGGTGRDEQYF. CDR3 in DNA: TGTGCCAGCAGCTGGAGGGGGGGGACAGGCCGAGACGAGCAGTACTTC.

The chain couples TRBV4-2 to TRBJ2-3, with 11 bases lining up with TRBD2. Losses at the gene ends were 2 bases for V and 3 bases for J; bases not matched to a gene: 4. Germline CDR1 LGHNA, CDR2 YNFKEQ. CDR3 length: 16 amino acids. The CDR3, as DNA: TGTGCCAGCAGCCAACCGCTAGCGGGGGGAACAGATACGCAGTATTTT. Its protein product is CASSQPLAGGTDTQYF.

The chain uses TRBV6-6 and TRBJ1-2, with D possibly being TRBD1 (5 bases). The germline V gene encodes CDR1 MNHNY and CDR2 SVGAGI (reference sequence). V dropped 2 bases and J dropped 8 bases, with 15 bases sitting between them. This CDR3 comprises 14 residues. CDR3 loop: CASSYAGRGVGYTF. The CDR3 DNA sequence: TGTGCCAGCAGTTACGCGGGACGGGGAGTAGGCTACACCTTC.

The V gene is TRBV2, the J gene TRBJ1-2; D call uncertain. This CDR3 contains 11 residues. Deletions cut 11 bases from V and 5 bases from J, with 12 bases between. Germline V gives CDR1 SNHLY, CDR2 FYNNEI. The CDR3 spells CAGYRDYGYTF. DNA for the CDR3: TGTGCCGGGTACCGGGATTATGGCTACACCTTC. Using reference TRBV2 and TRBJ1-2 for the parts outside the CDR3, the full variable domain is EPEVTQTPSHQVTQMGQEVILRCVPISNHLYFYWYRQILGQKVEFLVSFYNNEISEKSEIFDDQFSVERPDGSNFTLKIRSTKLEDSAMYFCAGYRDYGYTFGSGTRLTVV.

This clone was seen a handful of times. The V and J genes are TRBV2 and TRBJ1-1; TRBD1 is a possible D gene (5 bases). Germline values: CDR1 SNHLY, CDR2 FYNNEI. V lost 8 bases and J 2 bases, leaving 15 bases between the germline ends. The CDR3 is made up of 14 amino acids. CDR3 loop: CASPKGMVNTEAFF. The CDR3 bases are TGTGCCAGCCCGAAGGGGATGGTAAACACTGAAGCTTTCTTT.

The CDR3 nucleotides read TGTGCCAGCAGTTACTCCGCAATTAGTAAAGCTTTCTTT. This sequence encodes CASSYSAISKAFF. The V call is TRBV6-5, the J call TRBJ1-1; D is unclear. The V end lost 0 bases, the J end lost 9 bases, and 11 bases lay between the germline ends. Germline values: CDR1 MNHEY, CDR2 SVGAGI. The length of the CDR3 is 13 residues.

This clone has just one count. V gene TRBV9 combines with J gene TRBJ2-1, with 9 bases matching TRBD2. The length of the CDR3 is 14 residues. CDR1 and CDR2 (germline): SGDLS, YYNGEE. V lost 0 bases, J lost 6 bases, and 1 base stayed unmatched. CDR3 coding DNA: TGTGCCAGCAGCGTAGGACTAGCGGCCAATGAGCAGTTCTTC. It is translated as CASSVGLAANEQFF.

The rearrangement joins TRBV27 to TRBJ2-7; TRBD1 matches at 8 bases. Germline loops: CDR1 MNHEY, CDR2 SMNVEV (reference sequence). The CDR3 is 15 residues long. Germline trimming cut 2 bases from V and 3 bases from J; bases unmatched to any gene: 6. CDR3: CASSLGITGGYEQYF. The CDR3 DNA follows: TGTGCCAGCAGTTTAGGGATTACAGGGGGCTACGAGCAGTACTTC.

The V and J genes are TRBV27 and TRBJ2-7, with D possibly TRBD2 on 5 matching bases. V lost 4 bases, J lost 2 bases, and 18 bases lay in between. The CDR3 length is 16 residues. Per germline, CDR1 MNHEY and CDR2 SMNVEV (reference sequence). CDR3 residues: CASSYTTGSGTYEQYF. The CDR3 coding sequence is TGTGCCAGCAGTTATACAACGGGGAGCGGCACCTACGAGCAGTACTTC.

V gene TRBV9 combines with J gene TRBJ2-2; the match to TRBD1 covers 7 bases. Germline assignment: CDR1 SGDLS and CDR2 YYNGEE. This CDR3 contains 16 residues. J lost 2 bases, V lost 3 bases, and 7 bases had no gene match. The CDR3 loop is CASSAWDRANTGELFF. The DNA of the CDR3 is TGTGCCAGCAGCGCCTGGGACAGAGCTAACACCGGGGAGCTGTTTTTT. Complete variable domain (other parts from reference TRBV9 and TRBJ2-2): DSGVTQTPKHLITATGQRVTLRCSPRSGDLSVYWYQQSLDQGLQFLIQYYNGEERAKGNILERFSAQQFPDLHSELNLSSLELGDSALYFCASSAWDRANTGELFFGEGSRLTVL.

This sequence joins TRBV5-1 and TRBJ1-5; 9 bases map to TRBD1. The CDR3 contains 14 residues. The germline V gene encodes CDR1 SGHRS and CDR2 YFSETQ. J was trimmed by 4 bases and V by 3 bases; bases with no gene match: 2. The CDR3 DNA is TGCGCCAGCAGCTCGACAGGGGGGAATCAGCCCCAGCATTTT. Its translation: CASSSTGGNQPQHF.